A selection of T cell receptor beta chains follows, all from one sample in a study of technical replicates of blood from a handful of donors. This table comes from immunoSEQ multiplex PCR, and its TCRdb copy is limited to in-frame clones, with some not included. Of around 69,000 clones listed, approximately 83% are singletons. Input material: PBMCs. These receptors all stem from a human donor in good health. Some clones in this sample may be carry-over from other donors' samples. CDR3s include the opening cysteine and the closing phenylalanine or tryptophan. D genes are given only for firm matches. Where a row states a size, it is once, few, many or the class of an expanded clone; other rows omit it.

d_call	clone_size	v_call	j_call	cdr3_aa	cdr3_nt
NA	NA	TRBV4-1	TRBJ2-7	CASSPLTGSYEQYF	TGCGCCAGCAGCCCCCTGACTGGCTCCTACGAGCAGTACTTC
TRBD1	NA	TRBV5-1	TRBJ2-3	CASSHGQGETDTQYF	TGCGCCAGCAGTCACGGACAGGGGGAAACAGATACGCAGTATTTT
NA	NA	TRBV9	TRBJ2-5	CASSVSLTGLGETQYF	TGTGCCAGCAGCGTAAGCCTTACAGGGCTGGGGGAGACCCAGTACTTC
TRBD1	NA	TRBV4-3	TRBJ1-3	CASSQQGTGGNTIYF	TGCGCCAGCAGCCAACAGGGGACAGGTGGAAACACCATATATTTT
TRBD2	NA	TRBV19	TRBJ2-1	CASSTSTQLAGKQFF	TGTGCCAGTAGTACTTCCACACAGCTAGCGGGAAAGCAGTTCTTC
TRBD2	once	TRBV7-2	TRBJ2-5	CASSLFPAGGPETQYF	TGTGCCAGCAGCTTATTCCCAGCGGGGGGGCCTGAGACCCAGTACTTC
TRBD2	NA	TRBV5-4	TRBJ2-2	CASSLARGGIGELFF	TGTGCCAGCAGCTTGGCCCGCGGGGGTATCGGGGAGCTGTTTTTT
TRBD2	few	TRBV4-2	TRBJ2-1	CASSQEPAGGYNEQFF	TGTGCCAGCAGCCAAGAACCCGCGGGGGGGTACAATGAGCAGTTCTTC
NA	NA	TRBV5-4	TRBJ2-3	CASSLAGERATQYF	TGTGCCAGCAGCTTGGCCGGGGAACGGGCTACGCAGTATTTT
TRBD2	NA	TRBV7-9	TRBJ2-5	CASSPWTSGNQETQYF	TGTGCCAGCAGCCCATGGACTAGCGGGAACCAAGAGACCCAGTACTTC
NA	few	TRBV9	TRBJ2-7	CASSGTGPEQYF	TGTGCCAGCAGCGGAACAGGACCCGAGCAGTACTTC
TRBD2	NA	TRBV20-1	TRBJ2-5	CSAAGGGPSYF	TGCAGCGCCGCGGGGGGCGGGCCTTCGTACTTC
NA	NA	TRBV4-3	TRBJ2-5	CASSPTGRFQETQYF	TGCGCCAGCAGCCCGACAGGACGATTTCAAGAGACCCAGTACTTC
TRBD1	NA	TRBV11-2	TRBJ2-2	CASSPGTANTGELFF	TGTGCCAGCAGCCCCGGGACAGCGAACACCGGGGAGCTGTTTTTT
TRBD1	few	TRBV29-1	TRBJ1-1	CSVRGTGLANTEAFF	TGCAGCGTTAGGGGGACAGGGCTGGCCAACACTGAAGCTTTCTTT
NA	NA	TRBV4-3	TRBJ1-2	CASSQGGRGGSYGYTF	TGCGCCAGCAGCCAAGGAGGGAGGGGGGGAAGCTATGGCTACACCTTC
NA	NA	TRBV4-3	TRBJ1-6	CASSQDADYRGGSPLHF	TGCGCCAGCAGCCAAGACGCCGACTACCGAGGGGGTTCACCCCTCCACTTT
TRBD1	NA	TRBV19	TRBJ2-7	CASRPDRDYEQYF	TGTGCCAGTAGGCCGGACAGGGACTACGAGCAGTACTTC
TRBD1	NA	TRBV5-4	TRBJ2-2	CASSRGQGAGELFF	TGTGCCAGCAGCCGGGGACAGGGAGCCGGGGAGCTGTTTTTT
TRBD1	NA	TRBV9	TRBJ2-6	CASSVGTGDSGANVLTF	TGTGCCAGCAGCGTCGGGACAGGAGACTCTGGGGCCAACGTCCTGACTTTC
NA	NA	TRBV9	TRBJ1-1	CASSVGRGGPTEAFF	TGTGCCAGCAGCGTAGGCCGGGGGGGACCCACTGAAGCTTTCTTT
NA	NA	TRBV11-2	TRBJ2-6	CASSLGRPSGANVLTF	TGTGCCAGCAGCTTAGGCAGGCCCTCTGGGGCCAACGTCCTGACTTTC
TRBD2	NA	TRBV5-6	TRBJ2-7	CASSAGLAEFYEQYF	TGTGCCAGCAGCGCGGGACTAGCGGAGTTCTACGAGCAGTACTTC
NA	NA	TRBV5-4	TRBJ1-3	CASSLDRAGISGNTIYF	TGTGCCAGCAGCTTGGACCGTGCCGGTATCTCTGGAAACACCATATATTTT
TRBD1	NA	TRBV18	TRBJ1-2	CASSPGTGGDYGYTF	TGTGCCAGCTCACCGGGGACAGGGGGCGACTATGGCTACACCTTC
NA	NA	TRBV30	TRBJ2-7	CAWSADLYYEQYF	TGTGCCTGGAGTGCCGACTTGTACTACGAGCAGTACTTC
NA	NA	TRBV29-1	TRBJ2-5	CSVDYPLLTQYF	TGCAGCGTTGACTACCCTCTGTTGACCCAGTACTTC
NA	NA	TRBV7-3	TRBJ2-3	CASSQSRSDTQYF	TGTGCCAGCAGCCAATCCAGGTCAGATACGCAGTATTTT
TRBD1	NA	TRBV5-1	TRBJ1-2	CASSFAGGAKGYGYTF	TGCGCCAGCAGCTTCGCAGGGGGCGCAAAAGGCTATGGCTACACCTTC
NA	NA	TRBV7-3	TRBJ2-2	CASSLIPRKNTGELFF	TGTGCCAGCAGCTTAATCCCTAGAAAGAACACCGGGGAGCTGTTTTTT
TRBD2	NA	TRBV11-3	TRBJ2-1	CASSLAGGYNEQFF	TGTGCCAGCAGCTTAGCGGGGGGATACAATGAGCAGTTCTTC
NA	NA	TRBV5-6	TRBJ2-4	CASSLSASKNIQYF	TGTGCCAGCAGCTTGAGCGCCTCTAAAAACATTCAGTACTTC
TRBD2	NA	TRBV4-2	TRBJ2-1	CASSQEFATGGPLNEQFF	TGTGCCAGCAGCCAAGAATTTGCGACGGGAGGGCCTTTAAATGAGCAGTTCTTC
TRBD1	NA	TRBV5-4	TRBJ2-7	CASSFSRDRGRSPDF	TGTGCCAGCAGCTTCTCCCGGGACAGGGGGCGATCCCCGGACTTC
NA	NA	TRBV5-4	TRBJ2-1	CASTRSGSEQFF	TGTGCCAGCACCCGATCGGGGAGTGAGCAGTTCTTC
TRBD2	NA	TRBV30	TRBJ2-1	CAWRPGLRTSGDHNEQFF	TGTGCCTGGAGGCCGGGCCTTAGGACTAGCGGGGATCACAATGAGCAGTTCTTC
TRBD1	NA	TRBV7-9	TRBJ2-5	CASTQGALETQYF	TGTGCCAGCACCCAGGGGGCTCTTGAGACCCAGTACTTC
TRBD1	NA	TRBV2	TRBJ1-1	CASSETGQGAAWSFF	TGTGCCAGCAGTGAAACAGGACAGGGGGCGGCTTGGTCCTTCTTT
TRBD1	NA	TRBV15	TRBJ1-2	CATNAGTGNRGYTF	TGTGCCACCAACGCCGGGACAGGGAATCGTGGCTACACCTTC